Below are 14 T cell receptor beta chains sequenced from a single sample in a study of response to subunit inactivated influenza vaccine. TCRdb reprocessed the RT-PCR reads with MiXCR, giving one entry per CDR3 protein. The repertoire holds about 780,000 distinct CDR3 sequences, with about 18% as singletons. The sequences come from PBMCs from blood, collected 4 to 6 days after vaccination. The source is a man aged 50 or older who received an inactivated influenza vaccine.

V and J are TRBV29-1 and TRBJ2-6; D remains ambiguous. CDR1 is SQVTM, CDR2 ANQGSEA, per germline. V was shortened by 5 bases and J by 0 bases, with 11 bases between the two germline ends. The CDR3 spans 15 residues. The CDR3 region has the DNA TGCAGCGTTTGGACCCGTAGCTCTGGGGCCAACGTCCTGACTTTC. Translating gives CSVWTRSSGANVLTF.

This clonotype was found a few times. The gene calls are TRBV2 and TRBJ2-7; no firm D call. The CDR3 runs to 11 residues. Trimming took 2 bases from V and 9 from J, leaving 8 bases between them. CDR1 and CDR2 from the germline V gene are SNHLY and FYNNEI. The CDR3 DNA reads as TGTGCCAGCAGTGAATTTCGAGGGCAGTACTTC. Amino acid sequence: CASSEFRGQYF.

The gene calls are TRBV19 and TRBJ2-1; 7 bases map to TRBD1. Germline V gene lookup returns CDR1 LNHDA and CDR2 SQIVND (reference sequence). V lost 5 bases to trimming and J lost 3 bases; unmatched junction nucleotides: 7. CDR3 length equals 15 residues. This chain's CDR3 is CASSLMTGNYNEQFF. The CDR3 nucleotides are TGTGCCAGTAGTCTGATGACAGGGAACTACAATGAGCAGTTCTTC.

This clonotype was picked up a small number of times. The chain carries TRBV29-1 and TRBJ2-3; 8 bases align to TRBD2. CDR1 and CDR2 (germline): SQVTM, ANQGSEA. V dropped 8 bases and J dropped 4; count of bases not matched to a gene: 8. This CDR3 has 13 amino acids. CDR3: CSPTRGASDTQYF. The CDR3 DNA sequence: TGCAGCCCTACGCGGGGGGCTTCAGATACGCAGTATTTT.

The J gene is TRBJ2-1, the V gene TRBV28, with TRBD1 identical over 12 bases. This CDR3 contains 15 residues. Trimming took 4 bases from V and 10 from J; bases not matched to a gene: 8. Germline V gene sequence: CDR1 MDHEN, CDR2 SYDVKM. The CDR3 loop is CASSSRGDRGREQFF. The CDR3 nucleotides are TGTGCCAGCAGTTCCCGTGGGGACAGGGGGCGCGAGCAGTTCTTC.

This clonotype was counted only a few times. CDR3 in amino acids: CAYHRGYTGELFF. CDR3 DNA: TGTGCCTACCACAGGGGTTACACCGGGGAGCTGTTTTTT. The gene calls are TRBV30 and TRBJ2-2; 7 positions agree with TRBD1. V shed 7 bases, J shed 3 bases, and the junction held 5 bases outside the gene matches. Looked up from germline, CDR1 is GTSNPN and CDR2 is SVGIG (reference sequence). The CDR3 covers 13 residues.

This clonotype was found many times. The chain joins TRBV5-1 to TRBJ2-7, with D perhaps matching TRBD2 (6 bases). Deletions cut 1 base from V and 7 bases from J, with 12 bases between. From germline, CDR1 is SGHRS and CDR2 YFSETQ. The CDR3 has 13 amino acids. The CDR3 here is CASSLTSPGEQYF. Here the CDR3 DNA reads TGCGCCAGCAGCTTGACTAGCCCGGGAGAGCAGTACTTC.

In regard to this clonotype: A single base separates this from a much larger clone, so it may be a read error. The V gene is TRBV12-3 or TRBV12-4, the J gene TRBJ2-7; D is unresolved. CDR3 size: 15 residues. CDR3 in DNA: TGTGCCACCAGTCCCCTGGGCCCCGACATCTACGAGCAGTACTTC. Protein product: CATSPLGPDIYEQYF.

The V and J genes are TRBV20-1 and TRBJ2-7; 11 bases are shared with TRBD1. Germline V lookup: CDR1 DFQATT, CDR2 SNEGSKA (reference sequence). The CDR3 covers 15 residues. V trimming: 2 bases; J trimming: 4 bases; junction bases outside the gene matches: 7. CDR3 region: CSARPSRDRGYEQYF. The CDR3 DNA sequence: TGCAGTGCTAGACCTAGCAGGGACAGGGGGTACGAGCAGTACTTC.

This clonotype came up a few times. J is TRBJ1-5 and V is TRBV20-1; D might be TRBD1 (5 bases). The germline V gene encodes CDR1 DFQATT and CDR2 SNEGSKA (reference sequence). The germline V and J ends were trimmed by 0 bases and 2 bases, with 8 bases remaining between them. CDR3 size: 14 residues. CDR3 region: CSARDTGRNQPQHF. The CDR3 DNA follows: TGCAGTGCTAGAGACACAGGACGCAATCAGCCCCAGCATTTT.

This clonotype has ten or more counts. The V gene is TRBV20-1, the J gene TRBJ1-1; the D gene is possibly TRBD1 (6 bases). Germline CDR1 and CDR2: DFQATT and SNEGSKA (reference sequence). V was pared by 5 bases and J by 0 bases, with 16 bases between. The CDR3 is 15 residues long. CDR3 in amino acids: CSASPTGYMNTEAFF. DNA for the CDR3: TGCAGTGCTTCCCCGACAGGCTACATGAACACTGAAGCTTTCTTT.

The CDR3 sequence: CAIIHRGRRGYTGELFF. The CDR3 nucleotides read TGTGCCATCATACACAGGGGGCGTCGTGGTTACACCGGGGAGCTGTTTTTT. The chain couples TRBV7-9 to TRBJ2-2; 9 nucleotides agree with TRBD1. The J segment lost 3 bases and the V segment lost 10 bases, leaving 15 bases of the junction unmatched. Germline-derived CDR1 and CDR2 are SEHNR and FQNEAQ (reference sequence). The CDR3 is 17 residues long.

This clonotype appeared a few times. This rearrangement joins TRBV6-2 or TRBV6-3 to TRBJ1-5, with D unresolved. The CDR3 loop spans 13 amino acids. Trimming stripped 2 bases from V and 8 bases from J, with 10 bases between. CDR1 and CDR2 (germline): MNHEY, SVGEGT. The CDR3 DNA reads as TGTGCCAGCAGTTACCGAGCATTGGAGCCCCAGCATTTT. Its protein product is CASSYRALEPQHF.

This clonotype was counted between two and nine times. For the CDR3, the DNA is TGCGCCAGCAGCTTCCTACCGGGACGTTCTGGCGAGCAGTACTTC. Translation: CASSFLPGRSGEQYF. This sequence joins TRBV5-1 and TRBJ2-7; either TRBD1 or TRBD2 may supply D (5 bases each). Trimming pared 2 bases from V and 6 bases from J, leaving 18 bases between. The CDR3 contains 15 residues. In germline, CDR1 is SGHRS, CDR2 YFSETQ. Filled out from reference TRBV5-1 and TRBJ2-7, the complete variable domain reads KAGVTQTPRYLIKTRGQQVTLSCSPISGHRSVSWYQQTPGQGLQFLFEYFSETQRNKGNFPGRFSGRQFSNSRSEMNVSTLELGDSALYLCASSFLPGRSGEQYFGPGTRLTVT.